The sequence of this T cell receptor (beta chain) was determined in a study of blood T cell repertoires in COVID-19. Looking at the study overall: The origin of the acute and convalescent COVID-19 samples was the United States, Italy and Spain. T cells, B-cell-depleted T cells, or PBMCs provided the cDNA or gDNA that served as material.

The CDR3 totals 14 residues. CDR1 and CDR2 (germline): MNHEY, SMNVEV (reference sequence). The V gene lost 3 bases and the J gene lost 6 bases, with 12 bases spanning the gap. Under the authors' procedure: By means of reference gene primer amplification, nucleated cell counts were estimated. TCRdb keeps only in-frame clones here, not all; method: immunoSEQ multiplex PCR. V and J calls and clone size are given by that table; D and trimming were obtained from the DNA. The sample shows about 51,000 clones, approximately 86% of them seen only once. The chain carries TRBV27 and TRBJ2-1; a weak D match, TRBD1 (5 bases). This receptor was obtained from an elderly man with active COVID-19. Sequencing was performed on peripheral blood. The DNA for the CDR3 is TGTGCCAGCAGTTTCACAGGTAGGGGCAATGAGCAGTTCTTC. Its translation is CASSFTGRGNEQFF.